A selection of T cell receptor beta chains follows, all from one sample in a study of T-cell memory formation after mild COVID-19. TCRdb ran MiXCR on the 5' RACE reads and lists one entry per CDR3 protein. In the table there are about 150,000 distinct CDR3 sequences, around 13% of which are singletons. The sequenced material came from PBMCs or a T cell subset sorted from them (not recorded which). These receptors were collected from an adult woman who had mild COVID-19 (a few samples of this study predate the infection). Cell type and time point are not known. The CDR3 runs from the conserved cysteine through the conserved F or W. A D gene is named only where the DNA matches it firmly. A row's size may be missing; if present it is once, few, many or a size class.

V	size	D	J	CDR3	DNA
TRBV29-1	few	TRBD1	TRBJ1-1	CSVVFVGQGDLGLNTEAFF	TGCAGCGTTGTATTTGTGGGACAGGGGGATTTGGGGCTGAACACTGAAGCTTTCTTT
TRBV25-1	NA	TRBD2	TRBJ2-1	CASKRTVGGIYGEQFF	TGTGCCAGCAAACGAACCGTCGGGGGGATTTACGGTGAGCAGTTCTTC
TRBV5-1	many	NA	TRBJ2-1	CASSLVAPPKGNEQFF	TGCGCCAGCAGCTTGGTAGCCCCCCCCAAGGGCAATGAGCAGTTCTTC
TRBV10-3	NA	NA	TRBJ2-5	CAINTNQETQYF	TGTGCCATCAATACGAACCAAGAGACCCAGTACTTC
TRBV7-9	many	NA	TRBJ2-1	CASSLLMNEQFF	TGTGCCAGCAGCTTACTAATGAATGAGCAGTTCTTC
TRBV27	few	TRBD1	TRBJ1-6	CATRLRGQGDDSPLHF	TGTGCCACCCGACTACGAGGACAGGGAGATGATTCACCCCTCCACTTT
TRBV6-6	few	TRBD1	TRBJ1-2	CASSHGTGEAFGYTF	TGTGCCAGCAGTCACGGGACAGGGGAGGCCTTCGGCTACACCTTC
TRBV5-1	many	NA	TRBJ1-2	CASSLPGEDYGYTF	TGCGCCAGCAGCTTGCCAGGGGAGGACTATGGCTACACCTTC
TRBV21-1	few	NA	TRBJ2-4	CASSKQGHSRNIQYF	TGTGCCAGCAGCAAACAAGGACACAGCCGTAACATTCAGTACTTC
TRBV11-3	few	NA	TRBJ2-3	CASSSLRDSTDTQYF	TGTGCCAGCAGCTCGTTACGGGACAGCACAGATACGCAGTATTTT
TRBV5-1	NA	NA	TRBJ2-7	CASSFREHGSGYEQYF	TGCGCCAGCAGCTTCCGCGAACACGGCTCGGGGTACGAGCAGTACTTC
TRBV2	NA	NA	TRBJ2-3	CASKEARSTDTQYF	TGTGCCAGCAAGGAGGCCCGGTCCACAGATACGCAGTATTTT
TRBV7-3	many	NA	TRBJ2-3	CASSLRASTDTQYF	TGTGCCAGCAGCTTAAGGGCCAGCACAGATACGCAGTATTTT
TRBV7-9	NA	TRBD1	TRBJ2-7	CASSSGQGGEEQYF	TGTGCCAGCAGCTCGGGACAGGGAGGAGAAGAGCAGTACTTC